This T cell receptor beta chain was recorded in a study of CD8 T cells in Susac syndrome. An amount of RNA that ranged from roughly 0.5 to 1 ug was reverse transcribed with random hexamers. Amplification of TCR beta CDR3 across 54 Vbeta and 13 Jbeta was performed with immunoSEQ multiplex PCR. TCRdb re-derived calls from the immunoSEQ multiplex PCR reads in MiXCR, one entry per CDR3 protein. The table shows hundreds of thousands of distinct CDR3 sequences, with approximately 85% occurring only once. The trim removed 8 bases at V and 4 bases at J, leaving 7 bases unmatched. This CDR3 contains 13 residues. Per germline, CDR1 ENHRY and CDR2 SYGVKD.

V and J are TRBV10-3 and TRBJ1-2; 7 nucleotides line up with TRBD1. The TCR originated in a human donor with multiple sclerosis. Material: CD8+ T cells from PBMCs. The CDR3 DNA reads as TGTGCCATCCGGGACAGCACTTTCTATGGCTACACCTTC. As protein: CAIRDSTFYGYTF.